This T cell receptor (beta chain) was observed in a study of CD8 T cells in ankylosing spondylitis. General study results and limits: Characteristic of ankylosing spondylitis blood, it appeared, was a TCR beta motif comprising several highly homologous variants.

This clonotype was counted between two and nine times. Its specificity is not known. Each CDR3 protein is one row after TCRdb ran MiXCR on the 5' RACE reads. Of 700,000 to 1,000,000 distinct CDR3 sequences in the sample, roughly 12% were seen once. V lost 3 bases and J lost 2, with 12 bases in between. CDR1 and CDR2 (germline): KGHSH, LQKENI. The CDR3 runs to 15 residues. This clonotype was sampled from a male donor with ankylosing spondylitis. Material: blood, either unsorted or a sorted T cell fraction (not recorded which). The chain carries TRBV18 and TRBJ2-3; D not certain. The CDR3 loop is CASSPPARNTDTQYF. Written as DNA, the CDR3 is TGTGCCAGCTCACCCCCCGCCAGAAACACAGATACGCAGTATTTT.